A single sample is the source of the 22 T cell receptor beta chains below, sequenced in a study of T cells in Graves' hyperthyroidism and ophthalmopathy. Authors of the study amplified TCR beta CDR3 regions from RNA transcripts. TCR CDR3 regions were first amplified by RT-PCR with HTBI primers. A single record per CDR3 protein comes from TCRdb applying MiXCR to the multiplex PCR reads. The sample shows around 480,000 distinct CDR3 sequences, approximately 15% of them seen only once. Sequenced input: blood. All receptors derive from a woman younger than 35 with Graves' hyperthyroidism.

This clonotype was observed at least ten times. The chain is built from TRBV12-3 or TRBV12-4 and TRBJ2-5; D is tentatively TRBD1 or TRBD2 (5 bases each). V lost 6 bases and J lost 4, with 12 bases in between. The CDR3 is 13 amino acids. The CDR3 protein is CASRTSGGETQYF. The CDR3 coding sequence is TGTGCCAGCAGGACGAGTGGGGGAGAGACCCAGTACTTC.

This clonotype was counted a few times. The conserved phenylalanine or tryptophan normally closing the CDR3 is absent here, so this likely arose from a read error. The V and J genes are TRBV7-3 and TRBJ2-5; D is perhaps TRBD1 (6 bases). The V gene's germline CDR1 is SGHTA and CDR2 FQGTGA. Trimming removed 2 bases at V and 2 bases at J, with 12 bases between. The CDR3 covers 15 residues. The CDR3 coding sequence is TGTGCCAGCAGCTTAGAGGGACAACCTCAAGAGACCCAGTACTCC. Amino acid sequence: CASSLEGQPQETQYS.

This clonotype was seen repeatedly, ten times or more. The rearrangement uses TRBV20-1 and TRBJ1-2; no clear D gene. V was cut by 1 base and J by 0 bases, with 12 bases left in between. The CDR3 runs to 15 residues. Germline V gene sequence: CDR1 DFQATT, CDR2 SNEGSKA (reference sequence). This CDR3 reads CSARALGIPNYGYTF. The CDR3 nucleotides read TGCAGTGCTAGAGCCTTAGGCATACCTAACTATGGCTACACCTTC.

About this clonotype: Its ends do not fully match the called genes, so a read error is possible. J is TRBJ1-1 and V is TRBV3-1; 8 bases line up with TRBD1. The germline gives CDR1 LGHDT, CDR2 YNNKEL (reference sequence). The CDR3 is 15 amino acids. In nucleotides, the CDR3 is TGTGCCAGAAGCCAGAGGACAGGGTGGGGCACTGAAGCTTTCTTT. Amino acid sequence: CARSQRTGWGTEAFF.

V usage is TRBV5-1 and J usage is TRBJ2-5; D gene ambiguous. From germline, CDR1 is SGHRS and CDR2 YFSETQ. This CDR3 is 14 amino acids long. Trimming cost V 4 bases and J 2 bases, with 12 bases left between them. For the CDR3, the DNA is TGCGCCAGCAGCCGTTCAGAAGTGCAAGAGACCCAGTACTTC. Translated, it gives CASSRSEVQETQYF.

This clonotype came up many times. This chain joins TRBV3-1 and TRBJ2-2; TRBD2 matches at 8 bases. The V and J ends lost 1 base and 1 base, in that order; junction bases with no gene match: 2. The CDR3 has 16 amino acids. Germline assignment: CDR1 LGHDT and CDR2 YNNKEL (reference sequence). CDR3 sequence (DNA): TGTGCCAGCAGCCAAGGCGGGAGGCAGAACACCGGGGAGCTGTTTTTT. It is translated as CASSQGGRQNTGELFF.

This chain uses TRBV5-5 with TRBJ2-3, with 8 nucleotides matching TRBD2. J lost 1 base, V lost 4 bases, and 5 bases had no gene match. The germline V gene encodes CDR1 SGHKS and CDR2 YYEKEE (reference sequence). CDR3 length: 15 residues. The CDR3 DNA reads TGTGCCAGCAGCCGGGGACTAGTCGGCACAGATACGCAGTATTTT. Its translation is CASSRGLVGTDTQYF.

This clonotype was observed a few times. The V and J genes are TRBV6-1 and TRBJ1-6, with TRBD1 as a possible D gene (6 bases). Per germline, CDR1 MNHNS and CDR2 SASEGT. The CDR3 is made up of 14 amino acids. V was pared by 5 bases and J by 9 bases, with 14 bases between. CDR3 sequence: CASSWGGSGSPLHF. The CDR3 DNA is TGTGCCAGCAGTTGGGGGGGCTCCGGTTCACCCCTCCACTTT.

As regards this clonotype: This may arise from a read error, as a much more abundant clone is one base away. The chain carries TRBV20-1 and TRBJ2-1; the match to TRBD2 covers 7 bases. CDR3 length equals 14 residues. CDR1 DFQATT and CDR2 SNEGSKA come from the germline V gene (reference sequence). J was trimmed by 13 bases and V by 2 bases; bases with no gene match: 14. In nucleotides, the CDR3 is TGCAGTGCTAGATGGTGGGTGGGAGGGGAGACCCAGTTCTTC. Protein product: CSARWWVGGETQFF.

The V gene is TRBV19, the J gene TRBJ2-6, with D possibly being TRBD1 (5 bases). Germline CDR1 LNHDA, CDR2 SQIVND (reference sequence). V lost 5 bases and J 0 bases, leaving 17 bases between the germline ends. The CDR3 is 18 residues long. The DNA for the CDR3 is TGTGCCAGTAGTTCCCAAGGGGAAGCCTCCTCTGGGGCCAACGTCCTGACTTTC. This gives the protein CASSSQGEASSGANVLTF.

This clonotype was counted between two and nine times. V usage is TRBV6-1 and J usage is TRBJ1-5; 8 nucleotides agree with TRBD1. Germline CDR1 is MNHNS and CDR2 is SASEGT. The ends lost 5 bases at V and 7 bases at J; junction bases unmatched: 4. The CDR3 sequence is 13 residues long. CDR3 protein: CASSKTGDQPQHF. The CDR3 coding sequence is TGTGCCAGCAGTAAGACAGGGGACCAGCCCCAGCATTTT.

This clonotype was found many times. V and J are TRBV7-6 and TRBJ2-1; D remains ambiguous. V was trimmed by 1 base and J by 0 bases, leaving 10 bases between them. CDR1 and CDR2 from the germline V gene are SGHVS and FNYEAQ. This CDR3 region has 16 residues. CDR3 region: CASSLVQSSSYNEQFF. CDR3 nucleotides: TGTGCCAGCAGCTTAGTACAGTCGAGCTCCTACAATGAGCAGTTCTTC.

This clonotype was seen at least ten times. The V call is TRBV7-3, the J call TRBJ2-3; 13 bases are shared with TRBD2. The CDR3 is made up of 18 amino acids. V lost 2 bases to trimming and J lost 4 bases; unmatched junction nucleotides: 9. CDR1 is SGHTA, CDR2 FQGTGA, per germline. The CDR3 is CASSLLGGTSGISDTQYF. DNA of the CDR3: TGTGCCAGCAGCTTATTGGGAGGGACTAGCGGGATCTCAGATACGCAGTATTTT.

This clonotype showed up many times. This rearrangement joins TRBV11-2 to TRBJ1-2, with D perhaps matching TRBD1 (5 bases). CDR1 and CDR2 from the germline V gene are SGHAT and FQNNGV. The CDR3 contains 15 residues. Trimming pared 1 base from V and 5 bases from J, leaving 14 bases between. This chain's CDR3 is CASSLGATDLYGYTF. CDR3 nucleotide sequence: TGTGCCAGCAGCTTAGGCGCGACAGACCTTTATGGCTACACCTTC.

This clonotype appeared many times. CDR3 loop: CASSQWSGTTYEQYF. CDR3 coding DNA: TGTGCCAGCAGCCAATGGAGCGGGACCACCTACGAGCAGTACTTC. The chain recombines TRBV14 with TRBJ2-7, with 7 bases aligning to TRBD2. This CDR3 spans 15 amino acids. CDR1 and CDR2 from the germline V gene are SGHDN and FVKESK. The V segment lost 2 bases and the J segment 2 bases; nucleotides outside the gene matches: 6.

This clonotype was seen at least ten times. This rearrangement joins TRBV6-1 to TRBJ1-1, with 9 bases lining up with TRBD1. CDR1 is MNHNS, CDR2 SASEGT, per germline. V dropped 7 bases and J dropped 5; count of bases not matched to a gene: 5. This CDR3 has 13 residues. CDR3 region: CASTRDRDTEAFF. The CDR3 DNA reads as TGTGCCAGCACCCGGGACAGGGATACTGAAGCTTTCTTT.

This clonotype was recorded at least ten times. The chain links TRBV18 to TRBJ1-6; unclear D gene. This CDR3 spans 12 amino acids. In germline, CDR1 is KGHSH, CDR2 LQKENI. Between the trimmed V and J ends, which lost 2 bases and 9 bases, there was a span of 5 bases. In DNA form, the CDR3 reads TGTGCCAGCTCACCATATGGTTCACCCCTCCACTTT. Its translation: CASSPYGSPLHF.

This clonotype was observed at least ten times. The chain's CDR3 is CASSFGGLTLPYGYTF. In DNA, the CDR3 is TGTGCCAGCAGTTTTGGGGGACTAACGCTTCCCTATGGCTACACCTTC. The chain links TRBV12-3 or TRBV12-4 to TRBJ1-2; D is perhaps TRBD1 (5 bases). The CDR3 is 16 residues long. V shed 3 bases and J shed 4 bases, with 18 bases lying between them.

The chain recombines TRBV11-2 with TRBJ2-1; a possible D gene is TRBD1 (6 bases). V dropped 5 bases and J dropped 9 bases, with 14 bases sitting between them. CDR3 length: 13 residues. The germline CDR1 and CDR2 sequences are SGHAT and FQNNGV. The CDR3 is CASSPWGQPEQFF. The CDR3 bases are TGTGCCAGCAGCCCATGGGGGCAGCCTGAGCAGTTCTTC.

A note on this clonotype: This may stem from a read error, because a much larger clone lies one nucleotide away. The gene calls are TRBV9 and TRBJ1-4; D is unclear. The CDR3 length is 18 residues. Germline V gene data show CDR1 as SGDLS and CDR2 as YYNGEE. Trimming cost V 7 bases and J 6 bases, with 28 bases left between them. DNA for the CDR3: TGTGCCAGCGGCGACGGTCGGAGGGCCGCGTCTCTAGATGAAAAACTGTTTTTT. Translated: CASGDGRRAASLDEKLFF.

Many counts were recorded for this clonotype. This sequence joins TRBV12-5 and TRBJ1-6; weak D call: TRBD1 (5 bases). The CDR3 is made up of 16 amino acids. V lost 1 base and J 7 bases, leaving 14 bases between the germline ends. Germline V gene sequence: CDR1 LGHNT, CDR2 FRNRAP. Written as DNA, the CDR3 is TGTGCTAGTGGTTTGGACCCTAGACAGTCGAATTCACCCCTCCACTTT. It specifies CASGLDPRQSNSPLHF.

The table lists this clonotype with many counts. V usage is TRBV3-1 and J usage is TRBJ1-1; D gene ambiguous. The germline gives CDR1 LGHDT, CDR2 YNNKEL (reference sequence). V lost 0 bases to trimming and J lost 11 bases, with 13 bases between them. CDR3 length equals 13 residues. The DNA for the CDR3 is TGTGCCAGCAGCCAAGAGGCAGGATTCTCGGCTTTCTTT. This translates into CASSQEAGFSAFF.